This is a list of T cell receptor beta chains from one sample in a study of shared clonotypes between healthy human individuals. The data were produced by immunoSEQ multiplex PCR, yet TCRdb's version contains in-frame clones alone and is incomplete. Among fewer than 2.5 million clones listed, under 95% were seen once. Sequences were obtained from naive CD4+ T cells from PBMCs. The receptors here all came from a man aged 18 to 35 in good health. Some clones in this sample may be carry-over from other donors' samples. Each CDR3 is given with its conserved first and last residue.

j_call: TRBJ2-2
v_call: TRBV5-1
cdr3_aa: CASSLGGLNTGELFF

j_call: TRBJ2-7
v_call: TRBV19
cdr3_aa: CASSIRLVEGQGAYEQYF

j_call: TRBJ2-7
v_call: TRBV9
cdr3_aa: CASSVEDKLDEQYF

j_call: TRBJ2-1
v_call: TRBV7-3
cdr3_aa: CASSSASGGQGEQFF

j_call: TRBJ2-7
v_call: TRBV9
cdr3_aa: CASSVAGVPTYEQYF

j_call: TRBJ1-1
v_call: TRBV5-1
cdr3_aa: CASRQGIGGRMNTEAFF

j_call: TRBJ1-4
v_call: TRBV18
cdr3_aa: CASSPPSQPREKLFF

j_call: TRBJ1-3
v_call: TRBV29-1
cdr3_aa: CSVLGGLGGNTIYF

j_call: TRBJ2-7
v_call: TRBV28
cdr3_aa: CASSPSAGVAEQYF

j_call: TRBJ1-3
v_call: TRBV28
cdr3_aa: CASRLEDGSGNTIYF

j_call: TRBJ1-4
v_call: TRBV25-1
cdr3_aa: CDRESPRETNEKLFF

j_call: TRBJ2-7
v_call: TRBV4-2
cdr3_aa: CASSQATALSYEQYF

j_call: TRBJ2-5
v_call: TRBV6-5
cdr3_aa: CASSYSREETQYF

j_call: TRBJ1-6
v_call: TRBV9
cdr3_aa: CASSVAEVVNSPLHF

j_call: TRBJ2-5
v_call: TRBV30
cdr3_aa: CAWSVHSEGTQYF

j_call: TRBJ1-6
v_call: TRBV18
cdr3_aa: CASSPGLVENSPLHF

j_call: TRBJ2-7
v_call: TRBV16
cdr3_aa: CASSPLAGVTEQYF